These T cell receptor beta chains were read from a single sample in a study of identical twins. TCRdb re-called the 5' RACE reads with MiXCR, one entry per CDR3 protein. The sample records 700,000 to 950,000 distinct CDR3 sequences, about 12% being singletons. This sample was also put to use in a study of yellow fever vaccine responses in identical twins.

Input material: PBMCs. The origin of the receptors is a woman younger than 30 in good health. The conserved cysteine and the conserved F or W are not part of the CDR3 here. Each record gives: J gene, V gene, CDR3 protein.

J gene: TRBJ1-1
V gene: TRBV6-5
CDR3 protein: ASSYQGTWYEAF

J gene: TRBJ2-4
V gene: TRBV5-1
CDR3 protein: ASSLSPPSIQY

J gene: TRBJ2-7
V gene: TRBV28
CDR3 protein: ASSRQVESKGEQY

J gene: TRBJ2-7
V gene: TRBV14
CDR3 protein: ASSQVITEQY

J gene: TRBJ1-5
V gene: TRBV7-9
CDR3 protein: ASSRWAGDAGNQPQH

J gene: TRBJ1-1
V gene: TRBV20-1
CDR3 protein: SARGMNTEAF

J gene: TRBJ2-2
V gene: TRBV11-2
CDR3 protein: ASRRLVTGELF

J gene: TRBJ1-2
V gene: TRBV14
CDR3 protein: ASSQDYGAGYGYT

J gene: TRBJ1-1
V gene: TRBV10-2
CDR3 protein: ATLRGQMNTEAF

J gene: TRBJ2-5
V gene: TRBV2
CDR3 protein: ASSEGRAGVQETQY

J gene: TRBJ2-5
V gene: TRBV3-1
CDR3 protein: ASSQEWRETQY

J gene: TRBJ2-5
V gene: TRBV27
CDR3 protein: ASSLSNSQETQY

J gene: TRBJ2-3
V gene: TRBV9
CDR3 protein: ASSPRGLASPSTDTQY

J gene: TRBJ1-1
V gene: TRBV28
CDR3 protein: ASRGTVIYEAF

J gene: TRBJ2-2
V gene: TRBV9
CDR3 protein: ASSVASGTGELF

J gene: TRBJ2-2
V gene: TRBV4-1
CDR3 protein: ASSQRPGGLAGGPGTGELF

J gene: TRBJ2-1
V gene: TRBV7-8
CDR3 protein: ASSLSPESGSWNNEQF

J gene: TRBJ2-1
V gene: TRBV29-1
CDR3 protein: SVDRGAGSYNEQF